Listed below are T cell receptor beta chains from one sample, sequenced in a study of OX40 agonist ivuxolimab in advanced cancers. Sequenced by immunoSEQ multiplex PCR; TCRdb stores in-frame clones only, minus some. The sample yields tens of thousands of clones, approximately 90% seen once. The sequencing used CD4+ or CD8+ T cells sorted from blood, collected in a trial of the OX40 agonist ivuxolimab. The receptor set was obtained from an adult with an advanced solid tumor such as melanoma, head and neck, liver or kidney cancer. The CDR3 runs from the conserved cysteine through the conserved F or W.

v_gene: TRBV28; j_gene: TRBJ2-1; CDR3aa: CASSGLTAVYNEQFF
v_gene: TRBV27; j_gene: TRBJ1-6; CDR3aa: CASSLIGSPLHF
v_gene: TRBV30; j_gene: TRBJ1-1; CDR3aa: CAWSVRMDTEAFF
v_gene: TRBV5-1; j_gene: .; CDR3aa: CASTGGAGSYEQYF
v_gene: TRBV9; j_gene: TRBJ1-3; CDR3aa: CASRGSSSGNTIYF
v_gene: TRBV19; j_gene: TRBJ2-2; CDR3aa: CASISGTANTGELFF
v_gene: TRBV7-9; j_gene: TRBJ1-4; CDR3aa: CASSDPLGGGYGKLFF
v_gene: TRBV30; j_gene: TRBJ1-1; CDR3aa: CAWSMGDRGITEAFF
v_gene: TRBV6-1; j_gene: TRBJ2-5; CDR3aa: CASSEGFDQETQYF
v_gene: TRBV4-2; j_gene: TRBJ1-2; CDR3aa: CASSQGVRGLTYGYTF
v_gene: TRBV5-8; j_gene: TRBJ1-3; CDR3aa: CASSLPQGYPSGNTIYF